This T cell receptor (beta chain) was captured by sequencing in a study of control samples from healthy donors and cancer patients. Germline V gives CDR1 MNHNS, CDR2 SASEGT. CDR3 length equals 11 residues. V lost 2 bases, J lost 10 bases, and 3 bases lay in between. The data were produced by immunoSEQ multiplex PCR, yet TCRdb's version contains in-frame clones alone and is incomplete. The sample yields some 71,000 clones, approximately 90% seen once. The sequence derives from a woman between 50 and 59 years old with colorectal cancer. V and J are TRBV6-1 and TRBJ1-6; D remains ambiguous. Sequenced material: PBMCs. CDR3 bases: TGTGCCAGCAGTGAATTCTCACCCCTCCACTTT. Protein: CASSEFSPLHF.